What follows describes a single T cell receptor beta chain. What it binds is unknown. The record originates from a study of shared clonotypes between healthy human individuals. Study background: Donor ages ranged 18 to 49 years: a couple of women, a few men.

This CDR3 has 16 amino acids. Trimming took off 4 bases at V and 1 base at J, with 16 bases between the two ends. Germline CDR1 is LNHDA and CDR2 is SQIVND (reference sequence). Over several immunoSEQ plates, each subset's genomic DNA was distributed in even portions. Sequenced by immunoSEQ multiplex PCR; TCRdb stores in-frame clones only, minus some. The sample lists about 490,000 clones, roughly 78% occurring once. Nashville, Tennessee was home to all donors, each a Caucasian adult. Findings of the study overall: The researchers took only blood, and tissue repertoires probably look different.

The sequence derives from a woman between 35 and 50 years old in good health. Some clones in this sample may be carry-over from other donors' samples. V gene TRBV19 combines with J gene TRBJ1-1, with D perhaps matching TRBD1 (6 bases). The sequenced sample consisted of PBMCs. CDR3 in DNA: TGTGCCAGTAGTAACCGGGACATAGGCCCGAACACTGAAGCTTTCTTT. Protein product: CASSNRDIGPNTEAFF.